The 9 T cell receptor beta chains listed next were all sequenced from one sample in a study of T cells in Graves' hyperthyroidism and ophthalmopathy. Using RNA transcripts as the source, TCR beta CDR3 regions were amplified. RT-PCR in the first round (using the HTBI primer set) targeted the TCR CDR3. Each CDR3 protein gets one entry after TCRdb re-called the multiplex PCR reads with MiXCR. The table shows 300,000 or so distinct CDR3 sequences, with around 20% occurring only once. Sequenced sample: blood. The receptor source for this set is a woman aged 45-60 years with Graves' hyperthyroidism.

The chain joins TRBV24-1 to TRBJ2-1; 11 bases align to TRBD2. V dropped 3 bases and J dropped 5; count of bases not matched to a gene: 5. This CDR3 has 16 amino acids. Germline V gene sequence: CDR1 KGHDR, CDR2 SFDVKD. CDR3 in amino acids: CATSDPGTSGNNEQFF. The CDR3 coding sequence is TGTGCCACCAGTGATCCCGGGACTAGCGGCAACAATGAGCAGTTCTTC.

This clonotype occurred many times. The chain has TRBV28 and TRBJ2-6; 12 bases align to TRBD1. V was pared by 2 bases and J by 3 bases, with 5 bases of the junction left unmatched. The CDR3 loop spans 18 amino acids. CDR1 MDHEN and CDR2 SYDVKM come from the germline V gene. CDR3 region: CASSLTGQGARGANVLTF. Written as DNA, the CDR3 is TGTGCCAGCAGTTTAACGGGACAGGGGGCGCGTGGGGCCAACGTCCTGACTTTC. The full variable domain, in which reference TRBV28 and TRBJ2-6 provide the parts outside the CDR3, is DVKVTQSSRYLVKRTGEKVFLECVQDMDHENMFWYRQDPGLGLRLIYFSYDVKMKEKGDIPEGYSVSREKKERFSLILESASTNQTSMYLCASSLTGQGARGANVLTFGAGSRLTVL.

In its sample, this clonotype was seen a few times. V and J are TRBV28 and TRBJ1-4; the D is unclear. V was cut by 5 bases and J by 8 bases, with 9 bases left in between. The CDR3 has 12 residues. The V gene's germline CDR1 is MDHEN and CDR2 SYDVKM. The CDR3 loop is CASSGYGEKLFF. Written as DNA, the CDR3 is TGTGCCAGCAGTGGTTACGGAGAAAAACTGTTTTTT.

The chain links TRBV5-4 to TRBJ2-2; D is ambiguous. This CDR3 spans 15 amino acids. The germline V gene has CDR1 SGHNT and CDR2 YYREEE (reference sequence). The ends were cut back, 3 bases at V and 4 bases at J, with 13 bases in the middle. The CDR3 spells CASSSTVSGTGELFF. As DNA, the CDR3 is TGTGCCAGCAGCTCTACGGTGTCGGGCACCGGGGAGCTGTTTTTT.

The chain recombines TRBV4-1 with TRBJ2-1; possibly TRBD2 for D (5 bases). V lost 0 bases and J lost 9, with 12 bases in between. The length of the CDR3 is 14 residues. Germline V lookup: CDR1 MGHRA, CDR2 YSYEKL. The CDR3 DNA reads TGCGCCAGCAGCCAAGATCGGCTGGCGGGTGAGCAGTTCTTC. As protein: CASSQDRLAGEQFF.

This clonotype came up many times. The rearrangement links TRBV18 to TRBJ2-5; D remains unclear. Germline lookup yields CDR1 KGHSH and CDR2 LQKENI. V dropped 3 bases and J dropped 4 bases, with 6 bases sitting between them. The CDR3 spans 12 residues. The CDR3 region is CASSPLGETQYF. The CDR3 DNA follows: TGTGCCAGCTCACCCCTAGGAGAGACCCAGTACTTC. The complete variable domain, with remaining parts taken from reference TRBV18 and TRBJ2-5, reads NAGVMQNPRHLVRRRGQEARLRCSPMKGHSHVYWYRQLPEEGLKFMVYLQKENIIDESGMPKERFSAEFPKEGPSILRIQQVVRGDSAAYFCASSPLGETQYFGPGTRLLVL.

The sample holds many counts of this clonotype. The rearrangement joins TRBV7-8 to TRBJ2-5; maybe TRBD2 (7 bases). V was trimmed by 5 bases and J by 8 bases, leaving 18 bases between them. The CDR3 is made up of 14 amino acids. Germline V gene data show CDR1 as SGHVS and CDR2 as FQNEAQ. The CDR3, as DNA: TGTGCCAGCAGCGCCATTAGGGGGGGCGGAACCCAGTACTTC. Protein product: CASSAIRGGGTQYF.

In nucleotides, the CDR3 is TGCAGTGCTACGGACTGGGGACAAGAGACCCAGTACTTC. It yields the protein CSATDWGQETQYF. The chain uses TRBV20-1 and TRBJ2-5; D may be TRBD2 (5 bases). CDR3 size: 13 residues. The V end lost 4 bases, the J end lost 2 bases, and 11 bases lay between the germline ends. From germline, CDR1 is DFQATT and CDR2 SNEGSKA (reference sequence).

The V gene is TRBV28, the J gene TRBJ1-1, with D possibly TRBD1 on 6 matching bases. Trimming pared 2 bases from V and 5 bases from J, leaving 18 bases between. The CDR3 consists of 16 residues. Germline CDR1 reads MDHEN; CDR2 reads SYDVKM. The CDR3 region has the DNA TGTGCCAGCAGTTTAGGGGGGGCAGGTGGCGGGACTGAAGCTTTCTTT. Protein product: CASSLGGAGGGTEAFF.